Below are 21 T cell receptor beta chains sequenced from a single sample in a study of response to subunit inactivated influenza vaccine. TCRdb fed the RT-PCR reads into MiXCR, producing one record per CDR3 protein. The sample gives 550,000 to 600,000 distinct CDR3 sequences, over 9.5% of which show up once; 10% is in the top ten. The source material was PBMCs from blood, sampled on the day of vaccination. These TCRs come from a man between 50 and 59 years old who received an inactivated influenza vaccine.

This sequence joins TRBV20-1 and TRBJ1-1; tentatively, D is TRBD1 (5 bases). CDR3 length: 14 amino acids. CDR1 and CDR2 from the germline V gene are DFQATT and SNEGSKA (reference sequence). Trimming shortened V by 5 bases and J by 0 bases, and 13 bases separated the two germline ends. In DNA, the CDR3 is TGCAGTGCTGGGGGGGGATCCATGAACACTGAAGCTTTCTTT. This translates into CSAGGGSMNTEAFF.

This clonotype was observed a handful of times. The CDR3 region has the DNA TGTGCCAGCAGCTTAAGCTCCCCAGAGACCCAGTACTTC. This gives the protein CASSLSSPETQYF. The V and J genes are TRBV7-9 and TRBJ2-5; the D is unclear. Germline CDR1 SEHNR, CDR2 FQNEAQ (reference sequence). Deletions cut 2 bases from V and 4 bases from J, with 8 bases between. The CDR3 contains 13 residues.

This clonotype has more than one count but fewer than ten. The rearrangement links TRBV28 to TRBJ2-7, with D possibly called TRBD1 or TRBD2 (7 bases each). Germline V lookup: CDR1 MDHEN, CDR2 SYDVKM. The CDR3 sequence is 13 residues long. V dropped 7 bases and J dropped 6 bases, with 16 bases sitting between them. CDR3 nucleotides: TGTGCCAGCACCAGGGGGGGGGCGGGCGAGCAGTACTTC. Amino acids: CASTRGGAGEQYF.

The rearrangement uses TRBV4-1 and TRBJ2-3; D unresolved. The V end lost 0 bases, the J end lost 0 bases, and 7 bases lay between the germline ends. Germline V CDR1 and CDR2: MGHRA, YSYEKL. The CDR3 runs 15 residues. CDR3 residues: CASSQEGYSTDTQYF. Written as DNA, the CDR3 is TGCGCCAGCAGCCAAGAGGGCTATAGCACAGATACGCAGTATTTT.

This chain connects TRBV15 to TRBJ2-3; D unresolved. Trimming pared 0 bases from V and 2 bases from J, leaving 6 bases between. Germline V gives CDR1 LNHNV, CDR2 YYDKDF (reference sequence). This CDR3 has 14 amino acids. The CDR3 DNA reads TGTGCCACCAGCAGAGATGCGCACACAGATACGCAGTATTTT. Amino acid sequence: CATSRDAHTDTQYF.

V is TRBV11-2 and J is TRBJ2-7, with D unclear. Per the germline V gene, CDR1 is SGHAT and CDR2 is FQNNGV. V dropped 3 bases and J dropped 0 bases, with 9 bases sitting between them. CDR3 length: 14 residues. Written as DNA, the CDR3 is TGTGCCAGCAGCTTCTCGGCAGCCTCCTACGAGCAGTACTTC. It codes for CASSFSAASYEQYF.

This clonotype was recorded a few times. The CDR3 DNA follows: TGTGCCAGCAGCTTAAGGATTCAGGGGAGCACAGATACGCAGTATTTT. It translates to CASSLRIQGSTDTQYF. The chain uses TRBV7-3 and TRBJ2-3; a possible D gene is TRBD1 (6 bases). Between the trimmed V and J ends, which lost 1 base and 0 bases, there was a span of 11 bases. CDR3 length: 16 residues. CDR1 is SGHTA, CDR2 FQGTGA, per germline.

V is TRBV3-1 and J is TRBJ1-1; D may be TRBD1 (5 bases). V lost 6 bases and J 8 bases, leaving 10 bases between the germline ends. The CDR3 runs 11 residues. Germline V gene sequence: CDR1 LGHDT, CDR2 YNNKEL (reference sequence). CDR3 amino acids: CASRTDSEAFF. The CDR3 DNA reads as TGTGCCAGCAGGACAGATTCCGAAGCTTTCTTT.

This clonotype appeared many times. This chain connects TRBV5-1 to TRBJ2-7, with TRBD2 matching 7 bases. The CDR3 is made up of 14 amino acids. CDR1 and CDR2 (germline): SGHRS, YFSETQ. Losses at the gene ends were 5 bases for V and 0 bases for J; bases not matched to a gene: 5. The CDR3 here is CASRITSASYEQYF. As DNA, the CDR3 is TGCGCCAGCAGGATAACTAGCGCCTCCTACGAGCAGTACTTC.

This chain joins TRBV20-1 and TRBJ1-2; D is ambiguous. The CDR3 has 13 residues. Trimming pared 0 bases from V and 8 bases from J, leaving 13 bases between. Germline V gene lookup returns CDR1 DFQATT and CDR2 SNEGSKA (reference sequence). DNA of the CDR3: TGCAGTGCTAGAGAGGGCATGACCCTCGGCTACACCTTC. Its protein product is CSAREGMTLGYTF.

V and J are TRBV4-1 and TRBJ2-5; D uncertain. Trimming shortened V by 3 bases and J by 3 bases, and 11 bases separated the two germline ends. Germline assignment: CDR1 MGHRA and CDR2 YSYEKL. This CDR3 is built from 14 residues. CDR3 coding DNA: TGCGCCAGCAGCCATGAGCTAGTTAAAGAGACCCAGTACTTC. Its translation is CASSHELVKETQYF.

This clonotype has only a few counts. CDR3 loop: CSAQRSYNEQFF. In DNA, the CDR3 is TGCAGTGCCCAACGGTCCTACAATGAGCAGTTCTTC. V and J are TRBV20-1 and TRBJ2-1, with unresolved D. V gave up 6 bases and J gave up 1 base, with 7 bases separating them. Germline lookup yields CDR1 DFQATT and CDR2 SNEGSKA (reference sequence). The CDR3 has 12 amino acids.

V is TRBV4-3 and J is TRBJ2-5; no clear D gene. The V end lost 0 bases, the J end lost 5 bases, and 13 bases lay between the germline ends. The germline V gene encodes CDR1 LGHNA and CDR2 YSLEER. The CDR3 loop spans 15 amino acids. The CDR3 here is CASSQDPISSETQYF. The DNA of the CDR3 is TGCGCCAGCAGCCAAGATCCTATTAGTTCGGAGACCCAGTACTTC.

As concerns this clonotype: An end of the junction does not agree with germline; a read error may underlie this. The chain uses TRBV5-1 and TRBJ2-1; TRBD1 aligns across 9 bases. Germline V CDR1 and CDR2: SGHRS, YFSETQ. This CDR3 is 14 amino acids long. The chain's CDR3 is CASSRIGTGNEQCF. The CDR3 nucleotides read TGCGCCAGCAGCCGCATTGGGACAGGGAATGAGCAGTGCTTC.

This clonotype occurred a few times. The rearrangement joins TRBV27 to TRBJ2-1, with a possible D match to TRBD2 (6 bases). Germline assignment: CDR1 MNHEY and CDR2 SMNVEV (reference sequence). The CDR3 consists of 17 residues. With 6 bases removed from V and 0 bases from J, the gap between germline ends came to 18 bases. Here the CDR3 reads CASRRRGSGISYNEQFF. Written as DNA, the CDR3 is TGTGCCAGCAGGCGCCGGGGTAGCGGAATCTCCTACAATGAGCAGTTCTTC.

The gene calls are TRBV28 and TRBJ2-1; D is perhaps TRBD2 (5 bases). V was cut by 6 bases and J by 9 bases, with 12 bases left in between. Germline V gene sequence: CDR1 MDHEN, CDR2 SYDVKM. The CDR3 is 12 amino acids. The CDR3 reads CASSSSGLEQFF. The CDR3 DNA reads TGTGCCAGCAGCTCATCCGGACTTGAGCAGTTCTTC.

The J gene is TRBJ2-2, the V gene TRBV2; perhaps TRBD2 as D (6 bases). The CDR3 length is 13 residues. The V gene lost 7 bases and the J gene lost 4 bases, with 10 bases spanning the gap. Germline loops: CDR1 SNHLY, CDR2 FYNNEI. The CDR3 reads CASKEGITGELFF. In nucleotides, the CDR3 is TGTGCCAGCAAGGAGGGGATCACCGGGGAGCTGTTTTTT.

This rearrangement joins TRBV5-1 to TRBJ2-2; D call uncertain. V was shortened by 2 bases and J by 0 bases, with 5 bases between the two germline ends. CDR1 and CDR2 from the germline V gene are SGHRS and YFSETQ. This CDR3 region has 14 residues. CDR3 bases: TGCGCCAGCAGCTTTGATCCGAACACCGGGGAGCTGTTTTTT. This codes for CASSFDPNTGELFF.

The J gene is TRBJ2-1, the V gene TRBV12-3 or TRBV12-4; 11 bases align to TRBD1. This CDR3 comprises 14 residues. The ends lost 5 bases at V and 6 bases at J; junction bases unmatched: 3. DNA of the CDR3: TGTGCCAGCAGTCCGGGACAGGGGGGCAATGAGCAGTTCTTC. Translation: CASSPGQGGNEQFF.

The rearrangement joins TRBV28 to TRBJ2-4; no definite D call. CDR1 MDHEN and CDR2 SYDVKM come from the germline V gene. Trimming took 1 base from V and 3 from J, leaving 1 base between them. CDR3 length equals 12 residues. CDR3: CASSLFKNIQYF. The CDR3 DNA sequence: TGTGCCAGCAGTTTATTCAAAAACATTCAGTACTTC. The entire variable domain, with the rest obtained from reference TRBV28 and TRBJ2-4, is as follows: DVKVTQSSRYLVKRTGEKVFLECVQDMDHENMFWYRQDPGLGLRLIYFSYDVKMKEKGDIPEGYSVSREKKERFSLILESASTNQTSMYLCASSLFKNIQYFGAGTRLSVL.

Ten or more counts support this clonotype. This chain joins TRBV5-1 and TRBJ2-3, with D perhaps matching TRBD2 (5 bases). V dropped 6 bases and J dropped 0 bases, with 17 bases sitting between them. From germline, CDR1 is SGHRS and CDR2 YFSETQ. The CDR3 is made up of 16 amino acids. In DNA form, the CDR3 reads TGCGCCAGCATCCCCCATGCGGGTGAGAGCACAGATACGCAGTATTTT. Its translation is CASIPHAGESTDTQYF.